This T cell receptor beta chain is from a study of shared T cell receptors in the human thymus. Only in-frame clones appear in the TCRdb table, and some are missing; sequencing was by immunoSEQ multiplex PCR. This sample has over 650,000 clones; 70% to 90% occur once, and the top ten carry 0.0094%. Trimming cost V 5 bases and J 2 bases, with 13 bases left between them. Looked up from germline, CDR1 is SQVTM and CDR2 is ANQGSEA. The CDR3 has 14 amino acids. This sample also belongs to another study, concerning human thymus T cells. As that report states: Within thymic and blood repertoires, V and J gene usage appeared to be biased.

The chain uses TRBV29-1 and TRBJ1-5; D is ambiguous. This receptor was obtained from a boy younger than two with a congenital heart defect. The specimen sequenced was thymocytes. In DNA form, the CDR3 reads TGCAGCGTTCCCCCGGGGAGAGGCAATCAGCCCCAGCATTTT. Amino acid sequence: CSVPPGRGNQPQHF.